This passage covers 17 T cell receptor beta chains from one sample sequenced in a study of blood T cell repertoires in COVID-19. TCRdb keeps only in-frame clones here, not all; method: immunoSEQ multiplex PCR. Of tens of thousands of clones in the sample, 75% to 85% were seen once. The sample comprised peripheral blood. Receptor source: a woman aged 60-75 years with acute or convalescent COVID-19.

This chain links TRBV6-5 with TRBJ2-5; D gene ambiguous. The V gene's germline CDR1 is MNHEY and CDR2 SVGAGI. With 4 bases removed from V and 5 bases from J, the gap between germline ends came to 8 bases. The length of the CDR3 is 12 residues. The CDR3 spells CASSSTWETQYF. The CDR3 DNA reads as TGTGCCAGCAGTTCCACTTGGGAGACCCAGTACTTC.

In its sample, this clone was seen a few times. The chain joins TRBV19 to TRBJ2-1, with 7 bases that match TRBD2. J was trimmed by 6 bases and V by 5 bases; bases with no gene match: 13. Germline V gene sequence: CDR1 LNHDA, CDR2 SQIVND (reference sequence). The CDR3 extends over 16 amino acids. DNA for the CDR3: TGTGCCAGTAGTGACCGAATTCCCGGGACTATCAATGAGCAGTTCTTC. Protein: CASSDRIPGTINEQFF.

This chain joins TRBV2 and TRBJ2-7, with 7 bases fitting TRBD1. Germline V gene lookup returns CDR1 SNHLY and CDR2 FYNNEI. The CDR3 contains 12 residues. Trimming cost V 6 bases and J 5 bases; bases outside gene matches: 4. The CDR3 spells CASRQTGNEQYF. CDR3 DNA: TGTGCCAGCAGGCAGACAGGGAACGAGCAGTACTTC. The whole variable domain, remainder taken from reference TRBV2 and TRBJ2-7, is EPEVTQTPSHQVTQMGQEVILRCVPISNHLYFYWYRQILGQKVEFLVSFYNNEISEKSEIFDDQFSVERPDGSNFTLKIRSTKLEDSAMYFCASRQTGNEQYFGPGTRLTVT.

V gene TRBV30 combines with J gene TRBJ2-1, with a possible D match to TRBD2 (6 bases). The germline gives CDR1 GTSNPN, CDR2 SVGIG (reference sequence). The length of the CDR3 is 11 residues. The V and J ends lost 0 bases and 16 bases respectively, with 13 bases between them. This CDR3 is CAWSVLGTPFF. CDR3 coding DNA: TGTGCCTGGAGTGTACTAGGGACTCCCTTCTTC.

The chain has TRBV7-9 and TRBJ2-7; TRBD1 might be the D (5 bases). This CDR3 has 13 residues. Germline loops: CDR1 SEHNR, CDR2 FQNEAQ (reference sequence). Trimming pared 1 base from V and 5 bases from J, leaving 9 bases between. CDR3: CASSLGPGNEQYF. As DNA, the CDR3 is TGTGCCAGCAGCTTAGGGCCAGGGAACGAGCAGTACTTC.

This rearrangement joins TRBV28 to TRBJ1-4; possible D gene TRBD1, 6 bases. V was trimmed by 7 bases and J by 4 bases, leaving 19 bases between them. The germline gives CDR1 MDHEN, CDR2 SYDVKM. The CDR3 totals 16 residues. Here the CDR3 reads CASTPAGASGNEKLFF. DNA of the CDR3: TGTGCCAGCACCCCGGCGGGGGCTTCGGGTAATGAAAAACTGTTTTTT.

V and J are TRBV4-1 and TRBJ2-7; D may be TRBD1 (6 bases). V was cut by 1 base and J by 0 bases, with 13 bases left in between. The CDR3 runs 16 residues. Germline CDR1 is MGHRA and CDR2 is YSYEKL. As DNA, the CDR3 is TGCGCCAGCAGCCAAGGTCAGGGGTCGAGCTCCTACGAGCAGTACTTC. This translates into CASSQGQGSSSYEQYF.

The CDR3 DNA sequence: TGTGCCAGCAGCTTGATGATTATCCAGGGATCCTACGAGCAGTACTTC. This translates into CASSLMIIQGSYEQYF. J is TRBJ2-7 and V is TRBV5-5, with a possible D match to TRBD1 (5 bases). Between the trimmed V and J ends, which lost 1 base and 1 base, there was a span of 15 bases. The CDR3 is 16 residues long. Per germline, CDR1 SGHKS and CDR2 YYEKEE (reference sequence).

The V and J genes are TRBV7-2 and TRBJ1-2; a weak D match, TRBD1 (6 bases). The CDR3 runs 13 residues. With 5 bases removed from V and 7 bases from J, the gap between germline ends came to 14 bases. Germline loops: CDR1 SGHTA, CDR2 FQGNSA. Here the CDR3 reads CASSRGQLVGYTF. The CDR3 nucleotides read TGTGCCAGCAGCCGCGGACAGTTGGTTGGCTACACCTTC.

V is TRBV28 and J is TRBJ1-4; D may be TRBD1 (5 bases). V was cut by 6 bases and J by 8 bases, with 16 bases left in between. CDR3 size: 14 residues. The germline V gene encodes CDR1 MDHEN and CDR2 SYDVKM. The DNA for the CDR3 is TGTGCCAGCAGCCACGGGGGAGGTCAGGAAAAACTGTTTTTT. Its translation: CASSHGGGQEKLFF.

This chain's CDR3 is CATGQGANTEAFF. The CDR3 region has the DNA TGTGCCACCGGACAGGGGGCCAACACTGAAGCTTTCTTT. This chain links TRBV6-5 with TRBJ1-1, with TRBD1 matching over 11 bases. The CDR3 is made up of 13 amino acids. The J segment lost 2 bases and the V segment lost 10 bases, leaving 3 bases of the junction unmatched. CDR1 is MNHEY and CDR2 is SVGAGI in the germline V gene.

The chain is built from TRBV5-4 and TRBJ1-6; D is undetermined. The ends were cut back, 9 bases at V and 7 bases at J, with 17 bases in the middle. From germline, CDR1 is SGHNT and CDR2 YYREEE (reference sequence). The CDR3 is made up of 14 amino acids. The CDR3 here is CATTQNQYNSPLHF. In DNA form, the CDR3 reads TGTGCCACAACACAGAATCAATACAATTCACCCCTCCACTTT.

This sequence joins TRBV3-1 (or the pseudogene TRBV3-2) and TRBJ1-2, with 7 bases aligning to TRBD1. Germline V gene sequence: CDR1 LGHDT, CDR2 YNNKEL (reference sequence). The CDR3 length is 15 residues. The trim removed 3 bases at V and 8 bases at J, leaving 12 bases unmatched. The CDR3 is CASSQEGAQVLGYTF. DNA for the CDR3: TGTGCCAGCAGCCAGGAGGGGGCGCAAGTGCTCGGCTACACCTTC.

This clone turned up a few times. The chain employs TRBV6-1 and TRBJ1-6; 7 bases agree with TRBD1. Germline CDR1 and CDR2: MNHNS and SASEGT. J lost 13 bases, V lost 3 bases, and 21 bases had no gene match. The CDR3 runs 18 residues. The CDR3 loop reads CASSEAGGGAVEFGPLHF. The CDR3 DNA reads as TGTGCCAGCAGTGAGGCAGGAGGGGGCGCGGTCGAATTCGGGCCCCTCCACTTT.

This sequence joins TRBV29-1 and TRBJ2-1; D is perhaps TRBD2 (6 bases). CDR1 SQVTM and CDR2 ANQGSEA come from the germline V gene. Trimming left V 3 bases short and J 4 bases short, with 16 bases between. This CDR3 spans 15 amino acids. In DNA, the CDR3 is TGCAGCGTTGATAACGGCGGGAAGGGGTACAATGAGCAGTTCTTC. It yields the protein CSVDNGGKGYNEQFF.

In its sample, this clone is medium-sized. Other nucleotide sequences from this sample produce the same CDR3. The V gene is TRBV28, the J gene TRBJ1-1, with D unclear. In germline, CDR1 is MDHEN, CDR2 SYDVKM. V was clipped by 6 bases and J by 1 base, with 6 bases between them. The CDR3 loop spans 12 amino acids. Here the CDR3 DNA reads TGTGCCAGCAGCCTTCGGAACACTGAAGCTTTCTTT. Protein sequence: CASSLRNTEAFF.

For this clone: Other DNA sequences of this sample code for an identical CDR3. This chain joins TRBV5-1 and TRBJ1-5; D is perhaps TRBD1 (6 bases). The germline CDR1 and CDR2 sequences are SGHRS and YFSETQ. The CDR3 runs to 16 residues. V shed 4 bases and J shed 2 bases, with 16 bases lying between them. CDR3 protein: CASSETGGGGNQPQHF. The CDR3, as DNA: TGCGCCAGCAGCGAAACAGGAGGGGGGGGCAATCAGCCCCAGCATTTT.